This T cell receptor beta chain was profiled in a study of blood T cell repertoires in COVID-19. The wider study: COVID-19 samples from acute and convalescent phases originated in the United States, Italy and Spain. Nucleic acid was either cDNA or gDNA, and it came from T cells, B-cell-depleted T cells, or PBMCs.

Source study methods: Amplification of reference gene primers was used by the study to estimate nucleated cell counts. Sequencing was performed with immunoSEQ multiplex PCR; in TCRdb, only in-frame clones are kept and a portion is missing. V and J calls and clone size are those listed in that table; D and trimming were worked out from the DNA. Of approximately 170,000 clones listed, approximately 84% are singletons. Sequences were obtained from peripheral blood. The clonotype was recovered from a human donor with acute or convalescent COVID-19. The donor label of this sample is uncertain.

This CDR3 reads CASSPRVADTGENTIYF. The CDR3 DNA reads TGTGCCAGCTCACCACGGGTCGCGGACACAGGGGAAAACACCATATATTTT. The rearrangement uses TRBV18 and TRBJ1-3, with TRBD1 matching 7 bases. Trimming at V came to 1 base and at J to 6 bases, leaving 12 bases not matched to a gene. The CDR3 has 17 residues. The germline V gene encodes CDR1 KGHSH and CDR2 LQKENI.